The present entry profiles one TCR beta chain with its context. A few counts support this clonotype. Its specific antigen is unknown. Base qualities are not at hand, and no much larger clone is one base apart. Libraries were made using 5' RACE. Instrument on record: Illumina HiSeq 2500. The second PCR ran for about 7 to 11 cycles and used a J-beta primer mix along with a sample-barcoded 5' primer. A unique molecular identifier was introduced onto each TCR beta cDNA molecule by a template-switch 5' adaptor carrying 12 random nucleotides. Each sample yielded at least 3 million CDR3-containing paired-end reads. First-strand cDNA was synthesized from all RNA with the Mint cDNA synthesis kit, primed by a TRBC-specific oligonucleotide. After uracil-DNA glycosylase treatment, a first 18-cycle PCR used universal primers M1SS and BC2_uni_R on all cDNA. The authors' pipeline ran thus. Each sample was normalized by randomly selecting 1 million high-quality reads, each carrying a distinct molecular identifier. Reads sharing molecular identifiers were discarded rather than binned into consensus sequences. MiTCR, run with a Q25 quality threshold and the strictest error-elimination algorithm, handled CDR3 identification, clonotype clustering and error correction. A nonparametric unseen species model with Euler transformation was used to estimate lower-bound total TCR beta diversity. Using fastp at Q25 and MiXCR, TCRdb reprocessed the public reads and kept productive beta chains. CDR3 protein sequences are deduplicated, and each keeps its most common genes and DNA. The V and J calls and clone size come from TCRdb's table, not from the authors' own analysis. Here the sample has roughly 790,000 distinct CDR3 sequences; approximately 39% occur a single time. Approximately 22% of the sample is held by the ten biggest clonotypes.

Germline trimming amounts to 4 bases on V and 4 bases on J, with 8 as the count of junction bases outside the gene matches. CDR3 length: 16 amino acids, cysteine to phenylalanine. The sequence is cut down to CDR3 DNA, 48 bases in frame from base 1. CDR1 and CDR2, per the germline V gene, are MNHNS and SASEGT. This sample was included in a study of blood T cells in healthy people across ages (dated by TCRdb to the mid-2010s). Turning to the overall study: In model experiments, template switching captured about one uniquely barcoded TCR beta cDNA molecule for every two T cells. Donors of different ages were randomly distributed across sequencing lanes to avoid experimental bias. The donors were divided into four age groups: young (average about 15 years), middle-aged (about 39), aged (approximately 62) and long-lived (82). Two additional independent replicas of 1 million unique cDNA reads from the same blood draw were analyzed for two donors (one aged 18 to 30 and one aged 80 or older). The study measured age-related changes in TCR beta repertoire diversity using deep sequencing normalized with unique cDNA molecular identifiers. Paper-wide results and their limitations: Observed TCR beta diversity per million T cells fell roughly linearly with age, and a significant reduction was already apparent by age about 43. Observed TCR beta diversity correlated strongly with the percentage of naive T cells measured by flow cytometry. Total diversity estimates from one million sequenced T cells were considered lower bounds and underestimates. Compared with the aged group, the long-lived group had more naive CD4+ T cells, fewer expanded clones and increased TCR diversity, suggesting age selection. Because the CMV infection status of the donors was unknown, age-related changes in expanded clonotypes may potentially have been confounded. Because profiling used bulk unsorted PBMCs, naive and antigen-experienced compartments could not be compared conclusively.

The roughly 39 donors, aged 6 to 90 years, were systemically healthy Caucasian individuals from Russia. Roughly 11 milliliters of peripheral blood were drawn from each donor into EDTA-treated Vacutainer tubes. Ficoll-Paque density-gradient centrifugation was used to isolate PBMCs, with at least 7 million per sample. Total RNA was extracted from PBMCs with Trizol reagent, with at least 6 micrograms obtained per sample. For every donor, an aliquot of PBMCs went through flow cytometry to measure the percentages of naive CD45RAhigh/CD27high T cells. The specimen was blood. The receptor comes from a woman aged 55-69 years in good health. The V gene is TRBV6-1 and the J gene is TRBJ2-3; TRBD2 aligns with 10 central bases. The base sequence is TGTGCCAGCAGTGGGCCACTAGCGGGAATGGCAGATACGCAGTATTTT. This codes for CASSGPLAGMADTQYF.